These T cell receptor beta chains were read from a single sample in a study of PD-L1 blockade in urothelial cancer. Measured with immunoSEQ multiplex PCR; TCRdb has only the in-frame clones, and not every one. The data hold some 89,000 clones, with 70% to 90% observed a single time. This specimen consisted of PBMCs, obtained around atezolizumab (anti-PD-L1) treatment. These receptors were collected from a man in his sixties with urothelial cancer. CDR3s include the opening cysteine and the closing phenylalanine or tryptophan. A D gene is named only where the DNA matches it firmly. Rows give clone size only sometimes, using once, few, many, or a class for an expanded clone.

V: TRBV5-1
J: TRBJ2-5
D: NA
size: NA
CDR3: CASSLEQGWQETQYF
DNA: TGCGCCAGCAGCTTGGAGCAGGGGTGGCAAGAGACCCAGTACTTC

V: TRBV10-3
J: TRBJ2-1
D: TRBD2
size: NA
CDR3: CAIRPGRGLAGDNEQFF
DNA: TGTGCCATCAGGCCCGGTCGCGGTCTAGCGGGCGACAATGAGCAGTTCTTC

V: TRBV11-3
J: TRBJ1-2
D: TRBD1
size: NA
CDR3: CASSSHDRGRDGYTF
DNA: TGTGCCAGCAGCTCGCATGACAGGGGGCGGGATGGCTACACCTTC

V: TRBV28
J: TRBJ1-5
D: NA
size: NA
CDR3: CASSSSNRGNQPQHF
DNA: TGTGCCAGCAGTTCCTCGAATAGGGGAAATCAGCCCCAGCATTTT

V: TRBV28
J: TRBJ2-2
D: NA
size: NA
CDR3: CASSHHTVPGELFF
DNA: TGTGCCAGCAGCCACCATACAGTGCCCGGGGAGCTGTTTTTT

V: TRBV2
J: TRBJ2-5
D: NA
size: NA
CDR3: CARDSSRYF
DNA: TGTGCCAGAGACAGTTCTCGGTACTTC

V: TRBV18
J: TRBJ2-3
D: NA
size: NA
CDR3: CASSYRLTDTQYF
DNA: TGTGCCAGCTCCTACAGATTAACAGATACGCAGTATTTT

V: TRBV10-3
J: TRBJ2-2
D: NA
size: NA
CDR3: CAISKDTGSTGELFF
DNA: TGTGCCATCAGCAAAGACACGGGGAGTACCGGGGAGCTGTTTTTT

V: TRBV6-5
J: TRBJ1-2
D: NA
size: NA
CDR3: CASTPAGDHYGYTF
DNA: TGTGCCAGCACCCCGGCAGGGGATCATTATGGCTACACCTTC

V: TRBV7-9
J: TRBJ1-2
D: NA
size: few
CDR3: CASSLWANGYTF
DNA: TGTGCCAGCAGCCTTTGGGCAAACGGCTACACCTTC

V: TRBV4-1
J: TRBJ2-3
D: NA
size: once
CDR3: CASSRSGTLTDTQYF
DNA: TGCGCCAGCAGCCGATCCGGGACTTTGACAGATACGCAGTATTTT

V: TRBV27
J: TRBJ1-1
D: TRBD1
size: NA
CDR3: CASSSYTGGQTEAFF
DNA: TGTGCCAGCAGTTCATACACAGGGGGCCAAACTGAAGCTTTCTTT

V: TRBV5-4
J: TRBJ2-7
D: NA
size: NA
CDR3: CASSSDTGYEQYF
DNA: TGTGCCAGCAGCTCTGACACCGGCTACGAGCAGTACTTC

V: TRBV12-5
J: TRBJ1-1
D: NA
size: once
CDR3: CASGLYPGWGRTTEAFF
DNA: TGTGCTAGTGGTTTGTACCCCGGGTGGGGGCGAACGACTGAAGCTTTCTTT

V: TRBV30
J: TRBJ1-2
D: TRBD1
size: NA
CDR3: CAWSVRGRGYYGYTF
DNA: TGTGCCTGGAGTGTTAGGGGGCGCGGGTACTATGGCTACACCTTC

V: TRBV10-2
J: TRBJ1-2
D: TRBD1
size: NA
CDR3: CASSLTDRVGGYTF
DNA: TGCGCCAGCAGCCTCACAGACAGGGTTGGCGGCTACACCTTC

V: TRBV2
J: TRBJ2-6
D: TRBD1
size: NA
CDR3: CASLDRLGANVLTF
DNA: TGTGCCAGCCTGGACAGGCTTGGGGCCAACGTCCTGACTTTC

V: TRBV11-2
J: TRBJ2-7
D: TRBD2
size: few
CDR3: CASIGTGGYEQYF
DNA: TGTGCCAGCATCGGGACGGGGGGGTACGAGCAGTACTTC

V: TRBV6-1
J: TRBJ2-2
D: NA
size: NA
CDR3: CASSDRLTGELFF
DNA: TGTGCCAGCAGTGACAGGCTTACCGGGGAGCTGTTTTTT

V: TRBV30
J: TRBJ1-3
D: NA
size: NA
CDR3: CAWSVGDYYLVRSGNTIYF
DNA: TGTGCCTGGAGTGTGGGGGACTACTATCTTGTTCGCTCTGGAAACACCATATATTTT

V: TRBV27
J: TRBJ2-5
D: NA
size: few
CDR3: CASSFRGETQYF
DNA: TGTGCCAGCAGTTTCAGAGGAGAGACCCAGTACTTC

V: TRBV9
J: TRBJ2-3
D: NA
size: NA
CDR3: CASSVGSGQFTDTQYF
DNA: TGTGCCAGCAGCGTAGGCTCAGGGCAGTTCACAGATACGCAGTATTTT

V: TRBV28
J: TRBJ1-5
D: TRBD1
size: NA
CDR3: CASSRGGQGRRHF
DNA: TGTGCCAGCAGTCGGGGTGGACAGGGGAGGCGGCATTTT

V: TRBV27
J: TRBJ1-5
D: NA
size: NA
CDR3: CASSLYNSNQPQHF
DNA: TGTGCCAGCAGTTTGTACAATAGCAATCAGCCCCAGCATTTT

V: TRBV7-3
J: TRBJ2-5
D: NA
size: NA
CDR3: CASSLIAASQETQYF
DNA: TGTGCCAGCAGCTTAATAGCGGCCAGTCAAGAGACCCAGTACTTC

V: TRBV28
J: TRBJ2-3
D: NA
size: NA
CDR3: CASMLNRGYRDLPTDTQYF
DNA: TGTGCCAGCATGCTAAATAGAGGGTATCGGGACTTACCCACAGATACGCAGTATTTT

V: TRBV28
J: TRBJ2-7
D: NA
size: NA
CDR3: CATEPGLPYEQYF
DNA: TGTGCCACCGAGCCGGGACTTCCCTACGAGCAGTACTTC

V: TRBV15
J: TRBJ1-6
D: TRBD1
size: NA
CDR3: CATSGGQGNSPLHF
DNA: TGTGCCACCAGCGGAGGACAGGGGAATTCACCCCTCCACTTT

V: TRBV6-1
J: TRBJ1-2
D: NA
size: once
CDR3: CASLLNRAVNYGYTF
DNA: TGTGCCAGTCTTCTTAACAGGGCGGTTAACTATGGCTACACCTTC

V: TRBV11-3
J: TRBJ2-1
D: NA
size: NA
CDR3: CASSPSDTYNEQFF
DNA: TGTGCCAGCAGCCCATCGGACACGTACAATGAGCAGTTCTTC

V: TRBV4-2
J: TRBJ2-6
D: NA
size: few
CDR3: CASSQDYGDTSGANVLTF
DNA: TGTGCCAGCAGCCAAGATTACGGGGACACATCTGGGGCCAACGTCCTGACTTTC

V: TRBV4-1
J: TRBJ1-5
D: NA
size: NA
CDR3: CASSQGSRAQPQHF
DNA: TGCGCCAGCAGCCAAGGGTCGAGGGCCCAGCCCCAGCATTTT

V: TRBV10-1
J: TRBJ1-5
D: NA
size: NA
CDR3: CASRAGKTGDINQPQHF
DNA: TGCGCCAGCAGAGCCGGAAAGACAGGAGATATCAATCAGCCCCAGCATTTT

V: TRBV30
J: TRBJ1-3
D: NA
size: NA
CDR3: CLVSTAGNTIYF
DNA: TGTCTTGTCAGTACCGCTGGAAACACCATATATTTT

V: TRBV5-1
J: TRBJ2-7
D: TRBD2
size: NA
CDR3: CASSFAGGRTDEQYF
DNA: TGCGCCAGCAGCTTCGCGGGGGGGCGCACCGACGAGCAGTACTTC

V: TRBV6-5
J: TRBJ1-1
D: NA
size: NA
CDR3: CASSYSFGGTEAFF
DNA: TGTGCCAGCAGTTACAGCTTCGGGGGCACTGAAGCTTTCTTT

V: TRBV7-9
J: TRBJ1-2
D: TRBD1
size: few
CDR3: CASSPRQGAAGYTF
DNA: TGTGCCAGCAGCCCACGACAGGGGGCTGCGGGATACACCTTC

V: TRBV25-1
J: TRBJ2-3
D: NA
size: NA
CDR3: CASSGPGSTDTQYF
DNA: TGTGCCAGCAGTGGGCCGGGGAGCACAGATACGCAGTATTTT

V: TRBV6-5
J: TRBJ2-2
D: TRBD1
size: NA
CDR3: CASSQQGVTGELFF
DNA: TGTGCCAGCAGTCAACAGGGGGTTACCGGGGAGCTGTTTTTT

V: TRBV5-1
J: TRBJ1-4
D: NA
size: many
CDR3: CASSFQEGNEKLFF
DNA: TGCGCCAGCAGCTTTCAGGAAGGAAATGAAAAACTGTTTTTT

V: TRBV7-2
J: TRBJ2-1
D: TRBD2
size: NA
CDR3: CASSPTSGGYNEQFF
DNA: TGTGCCAGCAGCCCGACTAGCGGGGGCTACAATGAGCAGTTCTTC

V: TRBV19
J: TRBJ1-2
D: TRBD1
size: NA
CDR3: CASSRGQGGGYGYTF
DNA: TGTGCCAGTAGCCGTGGACAGGGGGGGGGCTATGGCTACACCTTC

V: TRBV30
J: TRBJ2-7
D: TRBD2
size: NA
CDR3: CAWSYLWREEDYEQYF
DNA: TGTGCCTGGAGTTATCTCTGGCGGGAGGAAGACTACGAGCAGTACTTC

V: TRBV20-1
J: TRBJ2-5
D: NA
size: NA
CDR3: CSANRGETQYF
DNA: TGCAGTGCTAACCGAGGAGAGACCCAGTACTTC

V: TRBV28
J: TRBJ2-2
D: TRBD1
size: NA
CDR3: CASSTNRGRGGELFF
DNA: TGTGCCAGCAGTACCAACAGGGGGCGCGGCGGGGAGCTGTTTTTT

V: TRBV9
J: TRBJ1-4
D: NA
size: NA
CDR3: CASSARTGYKNEKLFF
DNA: TGTGCCAGCAGCGCCCGGACGGGATACAAGAATGAAAAACTGTTTTTT

V: TRBV7-2
J: TRBJ1-1
D: TRBD1
size: NA
CDR3: CASSLNPGGNTEAFF
DNA: TGTGCCAGCAGCCTCAATCCAGGGGGCAATACTGAAGCTTTCTTT